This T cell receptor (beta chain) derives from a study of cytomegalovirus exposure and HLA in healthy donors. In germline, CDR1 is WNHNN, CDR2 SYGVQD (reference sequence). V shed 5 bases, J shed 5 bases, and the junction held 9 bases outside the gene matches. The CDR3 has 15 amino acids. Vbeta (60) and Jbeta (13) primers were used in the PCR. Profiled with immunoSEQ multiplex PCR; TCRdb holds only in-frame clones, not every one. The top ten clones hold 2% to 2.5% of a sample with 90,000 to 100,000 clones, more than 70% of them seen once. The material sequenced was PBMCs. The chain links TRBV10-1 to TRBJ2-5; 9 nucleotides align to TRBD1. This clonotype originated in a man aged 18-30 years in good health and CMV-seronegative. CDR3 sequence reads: CASSQRTGAVETQYF. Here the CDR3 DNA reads TGCGCCAGCAGTCAACGGACAGGGGCCGTGGAGACCCAGTACTTC.